This TCR beta chain was observed in a study of T cells after yellow fever vaccination. Study at large: Any fraction with a low cell number was prepared using SMART-Seq v4 Ultra Low Input. Points from the study as a whole: Clonotypes appearing in both CD4 and CD8 compartments existed, and their share was small. Reappearance after the booster was seen for most primary-vaccination clones, at 95% to 97% CD4 and 70% to 90% CD8.

Germline CDR1 and CDR2: DFQATT and SNEGSKA (reference sequence). CDR3 length: 12 residues. Trimming stripped 4 bases from V and 7 bases from J, with 13 bases between. In its sample, this clonotype was seen a few times. Its specificity is not known. By 5'RACE template switching, TCR cDNA was produced, with a universal primer site and UMIs added in the process. TCRdb processed the 5' RACE reads anew with MiXCR; each CDR3 protein has one entry. The sample shows under 600,000 distinct CDR3 sequences, 13% of them seen only once. The V gene is TRBV20-1, the J gene TRBJ2-5; perhaps TRBD2 as D (6 bases). This TCR came from a man aged 30 to 45 who received the YFV17D yellow fever vaccine. Sequences were derived from PBMCs, sampled on the day of the yellow fever booster vaccination. In DNA form, the CDR3 reads TGCAGTGCTAATCCGGGGGTAGGGACCCAGTACTTC. As protein: CSANPGVGTQYF.